This T cell receptor beta chain derives from a study of CD8+ T cells in alopecia areata. Overall study context: Twice a day, 5 to 10 mg of oral tofacitinib was administered to treated patients. Study-level findings and limits: Relative to mice, TCR sharing across patients was less clear, a difference possibly HLA-related. Across lesional scalp, and particularly alopecia totalis/universalis, clonality surpassed that of normal scalp.

V dropped 3 bases and J dropped 3 bases, with 6 bases sitting between them. The germline gives CDR1 GTSNPN, CDR2 SVGIG (reference sequence). The CDR3 totals 11 residues. About this clone: The antigen is unknown.

RNA, once extracted, was reverse transcribed into cDNA for use as the sequencing template. TCRdb's table, derived via immunoSEQ multiplex PCR, lists solely in-frame clones and lacks some. The sample includes more than 95,000 clones, 30% to 40% of them seen just once. Lesional scalp punch biopsies and peripheral blood were collected from alopecia areata patients. What was sequenced was CD4+ T cells sorted from blood. This chain uses TRBV30 with TRBJ2-7; perhaps TRBD1 as D (5 bases). The source of this sequence is a human donor with alopecia areata. CDR3 amino acids: CAWRDSYEQYF. CDR3 bases: TGTGCCTGGAGAGACAGCTACGAGCAGTACTTC.